This TCR beta chain was sequenced for a study of graft-versus-host responses after intestinal transplantation. The overall study: Every transplant recipient was induced with anti-thymocyte globulin, then maintained on tacrolimus and steroids for approximately three years.

CDR1 is KGHSH, CDR2 LQKENI, per germline. The CDR3 length is 15 residues. V lost 6 bases to trimming and J lost 6 bases; unmatched junction nucleotides: 10. The study's findings and limits: The presence of high graft-versus-host to host-versus-graft clonal ratios in allografts characterized patients with graft-donor T cell macrochimerism.

Generated by immunoSEQ multiplex PCR, the TCRdb table keeps only in-frame clones and is missing some. This sample has under 100,000 clones; about four fifths occur once, and the top ten carry about 0.8%. Details on this clone: Its matching antigen is unknown.

The material sequenced was unstimulated CD4+ T cells sorted from spleen or lymph node cells, taken before intestinal transplant. The clonotype originates from a human donor who received an intestinal transplant. The chain joins TRBV18 to TRBJ2-1; 8 bases align to TRBD1. CDR3 amino acids: CASSNGQGKVNEQFF. The CDR3 DNA reads TGTGCCAGCTCCAACGGACAGGGAAAGGTCAATGAGCAGTTCTTC.